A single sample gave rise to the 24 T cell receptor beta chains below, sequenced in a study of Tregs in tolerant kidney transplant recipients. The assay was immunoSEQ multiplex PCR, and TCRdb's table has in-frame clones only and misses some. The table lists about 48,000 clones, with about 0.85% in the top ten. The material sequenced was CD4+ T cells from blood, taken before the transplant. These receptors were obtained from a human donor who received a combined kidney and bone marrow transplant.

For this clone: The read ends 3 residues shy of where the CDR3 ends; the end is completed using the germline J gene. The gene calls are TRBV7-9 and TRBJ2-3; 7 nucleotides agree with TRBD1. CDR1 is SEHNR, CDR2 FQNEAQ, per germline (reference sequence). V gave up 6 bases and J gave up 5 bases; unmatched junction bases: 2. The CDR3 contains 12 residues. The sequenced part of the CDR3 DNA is TGTGCCAGCAGAGGGGGCGGAGATACG. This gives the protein CASRGGGDT. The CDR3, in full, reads CASRGGGDTQYF.

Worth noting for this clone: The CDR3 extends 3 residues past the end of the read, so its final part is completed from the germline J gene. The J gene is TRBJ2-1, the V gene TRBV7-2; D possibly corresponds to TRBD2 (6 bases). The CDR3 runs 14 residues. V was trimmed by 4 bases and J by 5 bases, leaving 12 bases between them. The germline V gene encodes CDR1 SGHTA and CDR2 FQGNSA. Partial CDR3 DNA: TGTGCCAGCAGCTCCCAGGGACTCGACAATGAG. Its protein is CASSSQGLDNE. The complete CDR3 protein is CASSSQGLDNEQFF. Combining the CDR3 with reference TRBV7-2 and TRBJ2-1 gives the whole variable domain GAGVSQSPSNKVTEKGKDVELRCDPISGHTALYWYRQSLGQGLEFLIYFQGNSAPDKSGLPSDRFSAERTGGSVSTLTIQRTQQEDSAVYLCASSSQGLDNEQFFGPGTRLTVL.

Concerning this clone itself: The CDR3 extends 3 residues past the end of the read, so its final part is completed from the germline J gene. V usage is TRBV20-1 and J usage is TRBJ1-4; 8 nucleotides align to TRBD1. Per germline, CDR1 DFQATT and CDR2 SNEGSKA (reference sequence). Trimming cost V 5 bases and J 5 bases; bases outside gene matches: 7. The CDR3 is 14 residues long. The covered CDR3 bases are TGCAGTGCTCCCCGCCAGGGGGCAAATGAAAAA. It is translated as CSAPRQGANEK. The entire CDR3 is CSAPRQGANEKLFF.

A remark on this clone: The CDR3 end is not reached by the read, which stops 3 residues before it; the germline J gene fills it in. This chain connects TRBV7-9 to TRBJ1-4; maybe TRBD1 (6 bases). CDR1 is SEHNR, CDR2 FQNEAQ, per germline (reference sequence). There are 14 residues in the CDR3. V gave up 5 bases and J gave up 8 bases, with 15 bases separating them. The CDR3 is CASSPGHNWEKLFF. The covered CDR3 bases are TGTGCCAGCAGCCCGGGACATAACTGGGAAAAA.

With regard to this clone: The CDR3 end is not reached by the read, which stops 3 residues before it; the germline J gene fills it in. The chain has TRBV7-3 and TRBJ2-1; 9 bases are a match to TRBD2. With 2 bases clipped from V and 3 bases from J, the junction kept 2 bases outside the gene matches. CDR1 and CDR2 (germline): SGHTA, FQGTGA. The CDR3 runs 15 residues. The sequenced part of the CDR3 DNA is TGTGCCAGCAGCTTAGAACTAGCGGGCTACAATGAG. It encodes CASSLELAGYNE. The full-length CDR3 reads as CASSLELAGYNEQFF.

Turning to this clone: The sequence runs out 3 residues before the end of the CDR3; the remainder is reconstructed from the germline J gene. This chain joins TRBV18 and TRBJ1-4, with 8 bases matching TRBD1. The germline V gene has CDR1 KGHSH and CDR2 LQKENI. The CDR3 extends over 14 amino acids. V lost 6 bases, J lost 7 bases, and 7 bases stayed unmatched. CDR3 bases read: TGTGCCAGCTCTCCGGACAGGGTTGGTGAAAAA. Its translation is CASSPDRVGEK. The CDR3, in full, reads CASSPDRVGEKLFF. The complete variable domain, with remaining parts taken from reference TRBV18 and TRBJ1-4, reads NAGVMQNPRHLVRRRGQEARLRCSPMKGHSHVYWYRQLPEEGLKFMVYLQKENIIDESGMPKERFSAEFPKEGPSILRIQQVVRGDSAAYFCASSPDRVGEKLFFGSGTQLSVL.

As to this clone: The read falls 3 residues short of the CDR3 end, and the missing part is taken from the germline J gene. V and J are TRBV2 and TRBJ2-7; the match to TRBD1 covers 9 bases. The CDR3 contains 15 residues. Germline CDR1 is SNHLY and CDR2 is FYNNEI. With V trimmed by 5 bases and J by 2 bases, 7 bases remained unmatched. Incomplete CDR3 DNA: TGTGCCAGCAGTTGGGACAGGGCATTGACCTACGAG. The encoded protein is CASSWDRALTYE. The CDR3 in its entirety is CASSWDRALTYEQYF.

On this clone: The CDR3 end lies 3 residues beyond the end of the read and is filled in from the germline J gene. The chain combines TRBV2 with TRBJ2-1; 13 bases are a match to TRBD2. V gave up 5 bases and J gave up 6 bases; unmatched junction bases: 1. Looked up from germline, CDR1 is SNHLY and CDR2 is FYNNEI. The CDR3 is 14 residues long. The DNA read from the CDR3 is TGTGCCAGCAGTCGGACTAGCGGGAGCAATGAG. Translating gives CASSRTSGSNE. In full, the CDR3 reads CASSRTSGSNEQFF.

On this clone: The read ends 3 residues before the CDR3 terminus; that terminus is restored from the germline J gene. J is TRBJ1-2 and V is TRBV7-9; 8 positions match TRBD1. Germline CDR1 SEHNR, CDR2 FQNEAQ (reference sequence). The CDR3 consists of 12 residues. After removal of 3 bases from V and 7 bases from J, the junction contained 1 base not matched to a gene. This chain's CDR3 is CASSFGQGGYTF. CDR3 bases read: TGTGCCAGCAGCTTTGGACAGGGTGGC.

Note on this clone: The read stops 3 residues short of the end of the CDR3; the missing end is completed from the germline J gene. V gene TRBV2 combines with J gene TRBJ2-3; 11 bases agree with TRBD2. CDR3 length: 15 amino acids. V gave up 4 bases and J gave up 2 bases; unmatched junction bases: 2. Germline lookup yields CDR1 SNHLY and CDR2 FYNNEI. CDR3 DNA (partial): TGTGCCAGCAGTGGACTAGCGGGAAACACAGATACG. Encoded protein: CASSGLAGNTDT. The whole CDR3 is CASSGLAGNTDTQYF.

The part of the CDR3 DNA that was read is TGCAGTGCTACCGGGACTACCAATGAG. Amino acid sequence: CSATGTTNE. The whole CDR3 protein is CSATGTTNEQFF. J is TRBJ2-1 and V is TRBV20-1; 7 bases match TRBD2. The observed sequence ends 3 residues before the CDR3 terminus, with the missing tail filled in from the germline J gene. The CDR3 sequence is 12 residues long. The trim removed 4 bases at V and 6 bases at J, leaving 3 bases unmatched. Germline lookup yields CDR1 DFQATT and CDR2 SNEGSKA (reference sequence).

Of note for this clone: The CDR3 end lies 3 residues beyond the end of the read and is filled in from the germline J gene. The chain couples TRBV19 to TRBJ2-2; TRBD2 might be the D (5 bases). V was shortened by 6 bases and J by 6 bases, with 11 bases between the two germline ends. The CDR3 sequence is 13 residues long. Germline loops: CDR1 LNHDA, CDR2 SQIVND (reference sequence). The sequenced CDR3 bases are TGTGCCAGTAGAAATACTAGGGCCGGGGAG. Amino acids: CASRNTRAGE. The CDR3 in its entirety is CASRNTRAGELFF. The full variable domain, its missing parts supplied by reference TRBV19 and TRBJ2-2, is DGGITQSPKYLFRKEGQNVTLSCEQNLNHDAMYWYRQDPGQGLRLIYYSQIVNDFQKGDIAEGYSVSREKKESFPLTVTSAQKNPTAFYLCASRNTRAGELFFGEGSRLTVL.

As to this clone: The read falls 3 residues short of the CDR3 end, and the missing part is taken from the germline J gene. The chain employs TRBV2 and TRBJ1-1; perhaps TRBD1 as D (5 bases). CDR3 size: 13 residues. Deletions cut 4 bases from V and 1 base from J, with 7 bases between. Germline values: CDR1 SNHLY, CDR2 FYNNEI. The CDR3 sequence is CASSAGENTEAFF. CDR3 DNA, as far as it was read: TGTGCCAGCAGTGCGGGGGAGAACACTGAA.

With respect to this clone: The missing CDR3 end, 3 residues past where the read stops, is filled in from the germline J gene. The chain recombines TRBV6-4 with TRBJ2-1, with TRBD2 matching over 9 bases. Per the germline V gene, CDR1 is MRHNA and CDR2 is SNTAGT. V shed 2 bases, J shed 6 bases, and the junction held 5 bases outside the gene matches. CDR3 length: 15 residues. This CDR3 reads CASSDVTSGLNEQFF. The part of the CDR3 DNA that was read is TGTGCCAGCAGTGACGTAACTAGCGGGCTCAATGAG.

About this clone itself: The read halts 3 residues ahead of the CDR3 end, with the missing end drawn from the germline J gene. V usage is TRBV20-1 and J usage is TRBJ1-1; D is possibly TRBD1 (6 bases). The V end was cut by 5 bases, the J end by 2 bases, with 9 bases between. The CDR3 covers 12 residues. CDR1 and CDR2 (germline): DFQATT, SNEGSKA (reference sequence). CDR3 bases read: TGCAGTGCTGTCAGGGGAAACACTGAA. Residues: CSAVRGNTE. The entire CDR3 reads CSAVRGNTEAFF.

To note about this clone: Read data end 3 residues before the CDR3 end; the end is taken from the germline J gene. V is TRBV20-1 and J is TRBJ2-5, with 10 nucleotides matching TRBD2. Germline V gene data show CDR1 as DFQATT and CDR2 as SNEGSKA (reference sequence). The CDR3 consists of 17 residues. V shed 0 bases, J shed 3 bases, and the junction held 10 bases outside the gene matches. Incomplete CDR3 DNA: TGCAGTGCTAGAGAGTCTAGCGGGAGCGTGGGGAAAGAGACC. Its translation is CSARESSGSVGKET. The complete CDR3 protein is CSARESSGSVGKETQYF.

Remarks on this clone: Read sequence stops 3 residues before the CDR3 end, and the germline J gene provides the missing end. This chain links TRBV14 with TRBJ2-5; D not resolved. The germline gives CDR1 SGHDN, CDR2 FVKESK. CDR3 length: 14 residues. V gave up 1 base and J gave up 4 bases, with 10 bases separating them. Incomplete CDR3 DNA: TGTGCCAGCAGCCAAGGAAACAGCCGAGAGACC. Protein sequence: CASSQGNSRET. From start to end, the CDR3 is CASSQGNSRETQYF. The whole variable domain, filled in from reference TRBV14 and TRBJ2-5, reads EAGVTQFPSHSVIEKGQTVTLRCDPISGHDNLYWYRRVMGKEIKFLLHFVKESKQDESGMPNNRFLAERTGGTYSTLKVQPAELEDSGVYFCASSQGNSRETQYFGPGTRLLVL.

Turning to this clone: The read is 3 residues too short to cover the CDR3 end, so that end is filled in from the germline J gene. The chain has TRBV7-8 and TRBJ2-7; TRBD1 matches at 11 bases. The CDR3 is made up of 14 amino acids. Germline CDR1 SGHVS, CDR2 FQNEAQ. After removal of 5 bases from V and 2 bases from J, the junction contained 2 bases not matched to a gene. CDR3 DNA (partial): TGTGCCAGCAGCGCGGGACAGGGGGCCTACGAG. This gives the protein CASSAGQGAYE. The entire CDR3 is CASSAGQGAYEQYF.

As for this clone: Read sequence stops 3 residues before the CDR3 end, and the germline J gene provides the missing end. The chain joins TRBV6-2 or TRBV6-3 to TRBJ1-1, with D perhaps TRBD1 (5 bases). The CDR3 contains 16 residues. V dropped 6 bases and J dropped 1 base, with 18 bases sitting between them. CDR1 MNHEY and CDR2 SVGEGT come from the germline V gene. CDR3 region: CASSPGWGRANTEAFF. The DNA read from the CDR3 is TGTGCCAGCAGCCCTGGATGGGGCAGGGCGAACACTGAA.

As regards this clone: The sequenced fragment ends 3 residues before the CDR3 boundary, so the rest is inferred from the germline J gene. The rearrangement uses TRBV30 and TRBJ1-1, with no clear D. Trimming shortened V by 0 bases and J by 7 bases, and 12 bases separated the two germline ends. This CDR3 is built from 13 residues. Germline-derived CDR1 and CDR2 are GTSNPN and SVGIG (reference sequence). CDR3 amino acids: CAWSVRVGYEAFF. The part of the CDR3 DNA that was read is TGTGCCTGGAGTGTACGTGTAGGGTATGAA.

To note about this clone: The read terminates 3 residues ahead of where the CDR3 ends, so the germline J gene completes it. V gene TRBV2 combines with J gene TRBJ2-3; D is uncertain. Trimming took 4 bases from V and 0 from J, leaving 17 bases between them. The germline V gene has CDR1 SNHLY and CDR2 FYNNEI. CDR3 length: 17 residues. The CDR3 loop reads CASSVNIAPSSTDTQYF. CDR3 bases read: TGTGCCAGCAGTGTCAACATCGCCCCATCTAGCACAGATACG.

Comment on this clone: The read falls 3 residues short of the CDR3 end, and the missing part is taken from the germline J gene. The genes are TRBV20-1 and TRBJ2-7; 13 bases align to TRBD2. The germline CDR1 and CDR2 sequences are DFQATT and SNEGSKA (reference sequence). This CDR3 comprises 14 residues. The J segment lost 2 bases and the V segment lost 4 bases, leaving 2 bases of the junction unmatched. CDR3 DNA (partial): TGCAGTGCTAAGGGACTAGCGGGAACCTACGAG. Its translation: CSAKGLAGTYE. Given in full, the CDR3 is CSAKGLAGTYEQYF.

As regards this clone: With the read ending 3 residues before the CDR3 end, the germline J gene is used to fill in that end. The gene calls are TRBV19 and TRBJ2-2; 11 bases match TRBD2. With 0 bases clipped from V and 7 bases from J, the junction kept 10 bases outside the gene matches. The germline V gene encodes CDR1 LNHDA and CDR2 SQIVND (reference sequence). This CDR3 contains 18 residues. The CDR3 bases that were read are TGTGCCAGTAGTATAGATTGGGCTAGCGGGAGGCATGGCGGGGAG. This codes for CASSIDWASGRHGGE. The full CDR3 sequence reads CASSIDWASGRHGGELFF.

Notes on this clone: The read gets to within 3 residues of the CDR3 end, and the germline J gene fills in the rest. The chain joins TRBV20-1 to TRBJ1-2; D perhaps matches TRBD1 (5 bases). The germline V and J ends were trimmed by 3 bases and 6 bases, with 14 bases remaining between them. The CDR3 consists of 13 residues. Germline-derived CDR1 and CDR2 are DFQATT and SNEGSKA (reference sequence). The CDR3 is CSASRTRGHGYTF. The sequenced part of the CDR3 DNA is TGCAGTGCTAGCCGTACGCGGGGCCATGGC.